The entry that follows covers one T cell receptor beta chain sequence. Its antigen remains unknown. The record originates from a study of early T cells in non-severe SARS-CoV-2 infection. In the study overall: Bulk RNA taken from unsorted whole blood was sequenced, leaving chains unpaired. General observations from the study: VDJdb matching, biased toward anti-spike CD8 responses, missed private and CD4 specificities.

Individual cDNA molecules carried attached unique molecular identifiers. In TCRdb, the 5' RACE reads were re-called with MiXCR into one record per CDR3 protein. The sample gives 85,000 to 100,000 distinct CDR3 sequences, approximately 17% of which show up once; roughly 1.3% is in the top ten. Between the trimmed V and J ends, which lost 3 bases and 1 base, there was a span of 10 bases. The CDR3 runs to 15 residues. The clonotype was recovered from an adult who was a healthcare worker with PCR-confirmed SARS-CoV-2 infection or an uninfected control (not recorded which). The chain uses TRBV12-3 or TRBV12-4 and TRBJ2-1; tentative D call: TRBD2 (6 bases). The source material was whole blood. The CDR3 sequence is CASSLGRDSYNEQFF. The CDR3 DNA is TGTGCCAGCAGTTTGGGGCGGGATTCCTACAATGAGCAGTTCTTC.